This T cell receptor beta chain was captured by sequencing in a study of CD8+ T cells in alopecia areata. Both peripheral blood and punch biopsies of lesional scalp skin were obtained from patients who had alopecia areata. V gave up 4 bases and J gave up 6 bases; unmatched junction bases: 5. The CDR3 is made up of 13 amino acids. CDR1 and CDR2 (germline): MNHEY, SVGAGI. Reverse transcribed after extraction, RNA yielded cDNA as the sequencing template. Sequencing used immunoSEQ multiplex PCR; TCRdb keeps in-frame clones, though not all of them. The sample yields about 70,000 clones, 45% to 50% seen once.

This chain links TRBV6-5 with TRBJ1-2, with 7 nucleotides matching TRBD1. The sequence was collected from a human donor with alopecia areata. The specimen comprised CD8+ T cells sorted from blood, sampled at week 0. The CDR3 DNA follows: TGTGCCAGCAGTTTCGACAGGGATAATGGCTACACCTTC. Translating it yields CASSFDRDNGYTF.